The 13 T cell receptor beta chains below all came from one sample that was sequenced in a study of Graves' ophthalmopathy and Graves' hyperthyroidism. As the template, RNA transcripts were used to amplify TCR beta CDR3 regions. HTBI primers served in a first-round RT-PCR, which a second-round multiplex PCR followed. From the multiplex PCR reads, TCRdb called clonotypes with MiXCR, one entry per CDR3 protein. The sample contains roughly 480,000 distinct CDR3 sequences, roughly an eighth of which appear only once. The sample comprised blood. The source of these receptors is a woman in her thirties with Graves' ophthalmopathy.

This clonotype was detected ten times or more. This sequence joins TRBV20-1 and TRBJ1-6, with D perhaps TRBD1 (5 bases). The CDR3 contains 15 residues. CDR1 is DFQATT, CDR2 SNEGSKA, per germline (reference sequence). V lost 1 base and J 7 bases, leaving 14 bases between the germline ends. CDR3 bases: TGCAGTGCTAGAGGGGCGGGGGGGACCAATTCACCCCTCCACTTT. As protein: CSARGAGGTNSPLHF.

This clonotype was seen at least ten times. The chain couples TRBV11-1 to TRBJ2-2, with no clear D. The CDR3 runs 13 residues. Looked up from germline, CDR1 is SGHAT and CDR2 is FQDESV (reference sequence). The ends were cut back, 5 bases at V and 1 base at J, with 5 bases in the middle. CDR3 protein: CASSPVNTGELFF. CDR3 in DNA: TGTGCCAGCAGCCCGGTGAACACCGGGGAGCTGTTTTTT.

This clonotype was detected ten times or more. The chain has TRBV6-5 and TRBJ1-5; maybe TRBD1 (5 bases). The CDR3 runs 15 residues. V was trimmed by 5 bases and J by 0 bases, leaving 11 bases between them. The germline V gene has CDR1 MNHEY and CDR2 SVGAGI. CDR3 amino acids: CASSPGTDSNQPQHF. CDR3 DNA sequence: TGTGCCAGCAGTCCCGGGACGGATAGCAATCAGCCCCAGCATTTT.

This clonotype was seen many times. J is TRBJ1-2 and V is TRBV6-2 or TRBV6-3; 7 nucleotides match TRBD1. V shed 4 bases and J 6 bases; nucleotides not matched to a gene: 5. The V gene's germline CDR1 is MNHEY and CDR2 SVGEGT. The CDR3 loop spans 13 amino acids. Here the CDR3 DNA reads TGTGCCAGCAGTTTCTCCGGGACAGATGGCTACACCTTC. Translation gives CASSFSGTDGYTF.

This clonotype appeared a few times. The rearrangement links TRBV7-2 to TRBJ2-7; the D gene is possibly TRBD1 (6 bases). The length of the CDR3 is 13 residues. Trimming removed 5 bases from V and 3 bases from J, with 11 bases in between. Germline V gene lookup returns CDR1 SGHTA and CDR2 FQGNSA. The CDR3 coding sequence is TGTGCCAGCAGCCAGGGGCGGATCTACGAGCAGTACTTC. It encodes CASSQGRIYEQYF.

At least ten counts were recorded for this clonotype. The chain is built from TRBV3-1 and TRBJ2-5; D ambiguous. V lost 5 bases and J lost 5, with 12 bases in between. The CDR3 runs 13 residues. The germline gives CDR1 LGHDT, CDR2 YNNKEL (reference sequence). The CDR3 protein is CASSVIPGETQYF. The CDR3 DNA reads TGTGCCAGCAGCGTCATTCCTGGGGAGACCCAGTACTTC.

At least ten counts were recorded for this clonotype. A much larger clonotype is one base distant, so this may be a read error. The rearrangement links TRBV2 to TRBJ2-5; D is possibly TRBD2 (7 bases). Germline lookup yields CDR1 SNHLY and CDR2 FYNNEI. Deletions cut 9 bases from V and 9 bases from J, with 26 bases between. The CDR3 is 15 residues long. The CDR3 region is CARARGETGAEAQYF. Written as DNA, the CDR3 is TGTGCCAGAGCACGGGGGGAGACAGGAGCGGAGGCCCAGTACTTC.

The chain combines TRBV3-1 with TRBJ2-5; no firm D call. The CDR3 sequence is 14 residues long. V lost 1 base and J 1 base, leaving 7 bases between the germline ends. Germline values: CDR1 LGHDT, CDR2 YNNKEL (reference sequence). This chain's CDR3 is CASSQGSAQETQYF. The CDR3 DNA reads as TGTGCCAGCAGCCAAGGGTCAGCCCAAGAGACCCAGTACTTC.

This clonotype was seen at least ten times. The chain carries TRBV12-3 or TRBV12-4 and TRBJ2-5; 10 bases map to TRBD1. The CDR3 contains 16 residues. Trimming removed 3 bases from V and 3 bases from J; junction bases left unmatched: 7. The CDR3 DNA reads as TGTGCCAGCAGTTTTGGACCCGGGACAGGGGAAGAGACCCAGTACTTC. Translating it yields CASSFGPGTGEETQYF.

In this sample, this clonotype turned up many times. This chain uses TRBV19 with TRBJ1-5; 8 positions agree with TRBD1. CDR1 is LNHDA, CDR2 SQIVND, per germline (reference sequence). Unmatched junction bases numbered 6, after V lost 6 bases and J lost 5 bases. This CDR3 comprises 14 residues. DNA of the CDR3: TGTGCCAGTAGAACGACAGGGGTCCATCAGCCCCAGCATTTT. As protein: CASRTTGVHQPQHF.

This clonotype showed up many times. The CDR3 region has the DNA TGCAGTGCCGTACCCGGACAGCTTGAAGAGACCCAGTACTTC. This codes for CSAVPGQLEETQYF. This chain joins TRBV20-1 and TRBJ2-5; perhaps TRBD1 as D (6 bases). Germline V CDR1 and CDR2: DFQATT, SNEGSKA (reference sequence). The CDR3 covers 14 residues. Trimming cost V 6 bases and J 3 bases, with 17 bases left between them.

This clonotype was seen repeatedly, ten times or more. CDR3 in DNA: TGCAGTGCTAGAGATGGTGAGCAGTTCTTC. This encodes CSARDGEQFF. The chain is built from TRBV20-1 and TRBJ2-1; no firm D call. Per germline, CDR1 DFQATT and CDR2 SNEGSKA (reference sequence). This CDR3 is built from 10 residues. Trimming cost V 0 bases and J 9 bases, with 3 bases left between them.

This clonotype was recorded many times. Given the absence of the conserved phenylalanine or tryptophan at the CDR3 end, a read error is likely. The CDR3: CATISPTYEQYL. In nucleotides, the CDR3 is TGTGCCACTATCAGTCCTACCTACGAGCAGTACCTC. The V and J genes are TRBV6-1 and TRBJ2-7; no firm D call. The CDR3 runs to 12 residues. V was shortened by 10 bases and J by 2 bases, with 12 bases between the two germline ends. The V gene's germline CDR1 is MNHNS and CDR2 SASEGT.